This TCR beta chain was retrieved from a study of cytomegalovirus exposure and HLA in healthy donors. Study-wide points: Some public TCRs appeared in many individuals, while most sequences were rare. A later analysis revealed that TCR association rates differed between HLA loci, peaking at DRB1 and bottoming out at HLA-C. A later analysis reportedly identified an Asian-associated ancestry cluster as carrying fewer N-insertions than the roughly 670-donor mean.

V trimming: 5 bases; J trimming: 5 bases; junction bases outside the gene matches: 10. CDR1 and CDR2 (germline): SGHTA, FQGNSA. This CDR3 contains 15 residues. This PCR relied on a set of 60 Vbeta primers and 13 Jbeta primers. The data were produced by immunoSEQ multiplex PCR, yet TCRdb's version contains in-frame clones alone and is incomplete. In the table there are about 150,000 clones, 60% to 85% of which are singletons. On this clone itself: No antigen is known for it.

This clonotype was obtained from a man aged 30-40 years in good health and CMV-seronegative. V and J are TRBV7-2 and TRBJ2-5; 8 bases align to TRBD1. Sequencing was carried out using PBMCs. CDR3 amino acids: CASSRGQGIGETQYF. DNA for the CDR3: TGTGCCAGCAGCAGAGGACAGGGTATAGGGGAGACCCAGTACTTC.